The 32 T cell receptor beta chains listed next were all sequenced from one sample in a study of blood T cell repertoires in COVID-19. Sequencing used immunoSEQ multiplex PCR; TCRdb keeps in-frame clones, though not all of them. The table includes 250,000 to 400,000 clones, roughly 90% detected once. The sequenced sample consisted of peripheral blood. The origin of the receptors is a woman aged 25 to 45 with COVID-19, enrolled during active disease.

CDR3 loop: CASSRGQGVYEQYF. Written as DNA, the CDR3 is TGTGCCAGTAGTAGGGGACAGGGGGTCTACGAGCAGTACTTC. This chain uses TRBV19 with TRBJ2-7; 11 bases align to TRBD1. V was clipped by 4 bases and J by 3 bases; unmatched bases: 2. Germline CDR1 and CDR2: LNHDA and SQIVND (reference sequence). There are 14 residues in the CDR3.

This chain joins TRBV7-9 and TRBJ1-6, with a weak D call TRBD1 (6 bases). CDR3 length: 14 amino acids. Trimming removed 3 bases at V and 10 bases at J, with 13 bases between. Germline V gene lookup returns CDR1 SEHNR and CDR2 FQNEAQ (reference sequence). The DNA for the CDR3 is TGTGCCAGCAGCTTGAATTCAGGGGAATCACCCCTCCACTTT. Translating it yields CASSLNSGESPLHF. Full variable domain (remainder filled in from reference TRBV7-9 and TRBJ1-6): DTGVSQNPRHKITKRGQNVTFRCDPISEHNRLYWYRQTLGQGPEFLTYFQNEAQLEKSRLLSDRFSAERPKGSFSTLEIQRTEQGDSAMYLCASSLNSGESPLHFGNGTRLTVT.

The chain is built from TRBV2 and TRBJ2-3; 9 nucleotides line up with TRBD2. The V gene end was trimmed by 5 bases and the J gene end by 6 bases; junction bases not matched to a gene: 9. CDR1 and CDR2 (germline): SNHLY, FYNNEI. This CDR3 has 15 amino acids. The CDR3: CASSKTSGNVDTQYF. CDR3 in DNA: TGTGCCAGCAGTAAGACTAGCGGCAACGTGGATACGCAGTATTTT.

The CDR3 protein is CASSDQGGWGYGYTF. In DNA form, the CDR3 reads TGTGCCAGCAGTGATCAAGGGGGTTGGGGCTATGGCTACACCTTC. This chain uses TRBV2 with TRBJ1-2; possibly TRBD1 for D (6 bases). Deletions cut 3 bases from V and 4 bases from J, with 15 bases between. There are 15 residues in the CDR3. Germline CDR1 reads SNHLY; CDR2 reads FYNNEI.

V and J are TRBV6-1 and TRBJ1-5, with a tentative D call TRBD1 (6 bases). This CDR3 is 14 amino acids long. Trimming removed 1 base from V and 4 bases from J, with 8 bases in between. Germline CDR1 reads MNHNS; CDR2 reads SASEGT. CDR3 protein: CASSEGQENQPQHF. The CDR3 nucleotides are TGTGCCAGCAGTGAAGGACAGGAGAATCAGCCCCAGCATTTT.

The chain has TRBV30 and TRBJ1-1, with a weak D call TRBD1 (5 bases). There are 13 residues in the CDR3. Trimming removed 3 bases from V and 4 bases from J, with 12 bases in between. Germline CDR1 is GTSNPN and CDR2 is SVGIG (reference sequence). The CDR3 region is CAWRFGGGTEAFF. The CDR3 DNA follows: TGTGCCTGGAGGTTCGGGGGGGGCACTGAAGCTTTCTTT. Combining the CDR3 with reference TRBV30 and TRBJ1-1 gives the whole variable domain SQTIHQWPATLVQPVGSPLSLECTVEGTSNPNLYWYRQAAGRGLQLLFYSVGIGQISSEVPQNLSASRPQDRQFILSSKKLLLSDSGFYLCAWRFGGGTEAFFGQGTRLTVV.

The CDR3 DNA sequence: TGTGCCAGCAGGAAAGAACCGGGACTAAGTAAAAAACTGTTTTTT. It yields the protein CASRKEPGLSKKLFF. The rearrangement uses TRBV6-5 and TRBJ1-4, with D possibly being TRBD1 (5 bases). The CDR3 extends over 15 amino acids. CDR1 and CDR2 from the germline V gene are MNHEY and SVGAGI. V was pared by 6 bases and J by 9 bases, with 20 bases between.

The chain carries TRBV12-3 or TRBV12-4 and TRBJ2-7; TRBD1 matches at 8 bases. The CDR3 length is 13 residues. J gave up 2 bases and V 6 bases, and 3 bases lay outside the gene matches. DNA of the CDR3: TGTGCCAGCAGATCGGACAGGGCCTACGAGCAGTACTTC. This codes for CASRSDRAYEQYF.

The chain uses TRBV5-6 and TRBJ1-1; 10 nucleotides agree with TRBD1. The CDR3 length is 18 residues. The germline gives CDR1 SGHDT, CDR2 YYEEEE. The junction had 16 bases not matched to a gene; V was cut back by 4 bases and J by 4 bases. The CDR3 here is CASSPQGQGIRGSTEAFF. The DNA of the CDR3 is TGTGCCAGCAGCCCGCAGGGACAGGGGATTCGAGGGAGCACTGAAGCTTTCTTT.

J is TRBJ2-3 and V is TRBV2; tentative D call: TRBD2 (5 bases). Germline values: CDR1 SNHLY, CDR2 FYNNEI. This CDR3 contains 13 residues. With 6 bases removed from V and 6 bases from J, the gap between germline ends came to 13 bases. CDR3 loop: CASSGLLSDTQYF. The CDR3 bases are TGTGCCAGCAGCGGACTTCTCTCTGATACGCAGTATTTT.

In DNA, the CDR3 is TGTGCCAGCAGCCCCAAGTGGGGACAGTCGTATGAAAAACTGTTTTTT. The encoded protein is CASSPKWGQSYEKLFF. The J gene is TRBJ1-4, the V gene TRBV3-1 (or the pseudogene TRBV3-2); TRBD1 aligns across 7 bases. The germline V gene has CDR1 LGHDT and CDR2 YNNKEL (reference sequence). CDR3 length equals 16 residues. J was trimmed by 6 bases and V by 4 bases; bases with no gene match: 11.

The count of this clone is one. The chain joins TRBV5-8 to TRBJ2-2; the match to TRBD2 covers 8 bases. Germline CDR1 reads SGHTS; CDR2 reads YDEGEE. The CDR3 is made up of 17 amino acids. With V trimmed by 1 base and J by 2 bases, 7 bases remained unmatched. The CDR3 reads CASSLTLAVVNTGELFF. The CDR3 DNA sequence: TGTGCCAGCAGCTTGACACTAGCGGTAGTAAACACCGGGGAGCTGTTTTTT. Variable domain in full (rest from reference TRBV5-8 and TRBJ2-2): EAGVTQSPTHLIKTRGQQATLRCSPISGHTSVYWYQQALGLGLQFLLWYDEGEERNRGNFPPRFSGRQFPNYSSELNVNALELEDSALYLCASSLTLAVVNTGELFFGEGSRLTVL.

This chain connects TRBV15 to TRBJ1-2; D might be TRBD1 (5 bases). The CDR3 sequence is 13 residues long. CDR1 is LNHNV, CDR2 YYDKDF, per germline (reference sequence). Trimming took off 4 bases at V and 8 bases at J, with 14 bases between the two ends. CDR3 region: CATSMQGQGGYTF. CDR3 DNA sequence: TGTGCCACCAGCATGCAGGGTCAAGGAGGCTACACCTTC.

This clone has a single count. The chain combines TRBV5-1 with TRBJ1-1; 10 positions agree with TRBD1. Trimming cost V 4 bases and J 1 base; bases outside gene matches: 13. The CDR3 sequence is 18 residues long. Germline CDR1 reads SGHRS; CDR2 reads YFSETQ. CDR3 in DNA: TGCGCCAGCAGCCCGGGGACAGGGGAAGGGAGGTGGAACACTGAAGCTTTCTTT. This gives the protein CASSPGTGEGRWNTEAFF. Complete variable domain (other parts from reference TRBV5-1 and TRBJ1-1): KAGVTQTPRYLIKTRGQQVTLSCSPISGHRSVSWYQQTPGQGLQFLFEYFSETQRNKGNFPGRFSGRQFSNSRSEMNVSTLELGDSALYLCASSPGTGEGRWNTEAFFGQGTRLTVV.

CDR3 coding DNA: TGCGCCAGCAGCCACCCGGGACAGCGGACGGTGAACACTGAAGCTTTCTTT. Protein product: CASSHPGQRTVNTEAFF. The chain is built from TRBV4-1 and TRBJ1-1, with 7 bases aligning to TRBD1. The CDR3 loop spans 17 amino acids. Germline V gene lookup returns CDR1 MGHRA and CDR2 YSYEKL. Trimming at V came to 3 bases and at J to 0 bases, leaving 10 bases not matched to a gene.

The chain couples TRBV6-5 to TRBJ2-1; 11 nucleotides line up with TRBD2. The CDR3 loop spans 15 amino acids. Germline CDR1 MNHEY, CDR2 SVGAGI. Trimming removed 9 bases from V and 4 bases from J; junction bases left unmatched: 8. CDR3 sequence: CASTGGTSGYNEQFF. CDR3 coding DNA: TGTGCCAGTACAGGGGGGACTAGCGGTTACAATGAGCAGTTCTTC.

The chain employs TRBV5-1 and TRBJ1-4, with D possibly TRBD1 on 5 matching bases. With 0 bases removed from V and 5 bases from J, the gap between germline ends came to 11 bases. There are 15 residues in the CDR3. The germline V gene has CDR1 SGHRS and CDR2 YFSETQ. The CDR3 DNA reads as TGCGCCAGCAGCTTGGCAGGGATTGAAAATGAAAAACTGTTTTTT. As protein: CASSLAGIENEKLFF.

The gene calls are TRBV5-1 and TRBJ1-2; D perhaps matches TRBD1 (5 bases). Trimming took 0 bases from V and 8 from J, leaving 17 bases between them. Per germline, CDR1 SGHRS and CDR2 YFSETQ. CDR3 size: 15 residues. The CDR3 here is CASSLVTGGREGYTF. In nucleotides, the CDR3 is TGCGCCAGCAGCTTGGTCACCGGGGGTAGAGAAGGCTACACCTTC.

The chain uses TRBV5-1 and TRBJ1-1; 10 nucleotides agree with TRBD1. Trimming at V came to 5 bases and at J to 5 bases, leaving 3 bases not matched to a gene. From germline, CDR1 is SGHRS and CDR2 YFSETQ. This CDR3 region has 13 residues. The CDR3 DNA reads TGCGCCAGCAGGACGGGACAGGGGACTGAAGCTTTCTTT. Translation gives CASRTGQGTEAFF. The complete variable domain, with remaining parts taken from reference TRBV5-1 and TRBJ1-1, reads KAGVTQTPRYLIKTRGQQVTLSCSPISGHRSVSWYQQTPGQGLQFLFEYFSETQRNKGNFPGRFSGRQFSNSRSEMNVSTLELGDSALYLCASRTGQGTEAFFGQGTRLTVV.

The gene calls are TRBV30 and TRBJ1-4; 8 bases map to TRBD1. The germline V gene has CDR1 GTSNPN and CDR2 SVGIG (reference sequence). V was pared by 6 bases and J by 3 bases, with 9 bases of the junction left unmatched. The CDR3 covers 15 residues. The CDR3 DNA follows: TGTGCCTGCAGGGCCAGGGGGCGGGCTAATGAAAAACTGTTTTTT. Translating it yields CACRARGRANEKLFF.

The rearrangement uses TRBV30 and TRBJ2-7, with 8 bases lining up with TRBD2. Germline CDR1 GTSNPN, CDR2 SVGIG (reference sequence). Losses at the gene ends were 0 bases for V and 4 bases for J; bases not matched to a gene: 2. The CDR3 length is 13 residues. CDR3 coding DNA: TGTGCCTGGAGTGTAGCGGGAGCGTACGAGCAGTACTTC. This encodes CAWSVAGAYEQYF.

This chain uses TRBV20-1 with TRBJ2-7; TRBD2 is a possible D gene (6 bases). The V end lost 2 bases, the J end lost 5 bases, and 7 bases lay between the germline ends. Looked up from germline, CDR1 is DFQATT and CDR2 is SNEGSKA (reference sequence). This CDR3 is built from 11 residues. CDR3 region: CSARSGDEQYF. CDR3 bases: TGCAGTGCTAGATCGGGGGACGAGCAGTACTTC.

This chain connects TRBV28 to TRBJ1-4; weak D call: TRBD1 (6 bases). Germline V gives CDR1 MDHEN, CDR2 SYDVKM. The ends were cut back, 5 bases at V and 5 bases at J, with 15 bases in the middle. The CDR3 extends over 15 amino acids. The CDR3 loop reads CASSRRQVKNEKLFF. The CDR3 DNA sequence: TGTGCCAGCAGTAGAAGACAGGTAAAGAATGAAAAACTGTTTTTT.

The chain joins TRBV27 to TRBJ2-7, with TRBD1 matching 10 bases. This CDR3 has 15 amino acids. With 6 bases clipped from V and 3 bases from J, the junction kept 8 bases outside the gene matches. CDR1 MNHEY and CDR2 SMNVEV come from the germline V gene (reference sequence). CDR3 sequence (DNA): TGTGCCAGCAGATCTGGACAGGGGGTCCTCTACGAGCAGTACTTC. This sequence encodes CASRSGQGVLYEQYF.

The V call is TRBV28, the J call TRBJ2-3; 10 bases are a match to TRBD2. The CDR3 is 17 residues long. Germline CDR1 MDHEN, CDR2 SYDVKM. J lost 4 bases, V lost 6 bases, and 13 bases had no gene match. The CDR3 sequence is CASRGTSEGWRPDTQYF. DNA of the CDR3: TGTGCCAGCAGAGGGACTAGCGAAGGATGGAGGCCAGATACGCAGTATTTT. The entire variable domain, with the rest obtained from reference TRBV28 and TRBJ2-3, is as follows: DVKVTQSSRYLVKRTGEKVFLECVQDMDHENMFWYRQDPGLGLRLIYFSYDVKMKEKGDIPEGYSVSREKKERFSLILESASTNQTSMYLCASRGTSEGWRPDTQYFGPGTRLTVL.

This clone has a handful of counts. V gene TRBV6-5 combines with J gene TRBJ1-1; TRBD1 agrees at 9 bases. V shed 2 bases and J 7 bases; nucleotides not matched to a gene: 8. The germline CDR1 and CDR2 sequences are MNHEY and SVGAGI. This CDR3 is 15 amino acids long. CDR3 bases: TGTGCCAGCAGTTACCAAGGACAGGGGAGAGATGAAGCTTTCTTT. Translation gives CASSYQGQGRDEAFF.

The V and J genes are TRBV6-5 and TRBJ1-2; weak D call: TRBD1 (5 bases). CDR1 and CDR2 (germline): MNHEY, SVGAGI. V was cut by 7 bases and J by 0 bases, with 9 bases left in between. CDR3 length: 13 amino acids. CDR3 in amino acids: CASMMDTNYGYTF. The CDR3 DNA is TGTGCCAGCATGATGGACACTAACTATGGCTACACCTTC.

The table lists this clone with a count of one. The chain uses TRBV6-5 and TRBJ1-4; D is possibly TRBD1 (6 bases). V dropped 0 bases and J dropped 1 base, with 6 bases sitting between them. The germline CDR1 and CDR2 sequences are MNHEY and SVGAGI. The CDR3 is 15 residues long. CDR3 nucleotides: TGTGCCAGCAGTTACTCCAGGGGAACTAATGAAAAACTGTTTTTT. This sequence encodes CASSYSRGTNEKLFF.

V gene TRBV5-6 combines with J gene TRBJ1-5; the match to TRBD1 covers 7 bases. This CDR3 spans 15 amino acids. Germline loops: CDR1 SGHDT, CDR2 YYEEEE. J was trimmed by 5 bases and V by 5 bases; bases with no gene match: 10. CDR3 nucleotides: TGTGCCAGCAGATCGACAGGGCAGAGGGATCAGCCCCAGCATTTT. It codes for CASRSTGQRDQPQHF.

The CDR3 sequence: CASSDSSSGRADTQYF. The CDR3 DNA follows: TGTGCCAGCAGTGACTCCTCTAGCGGGCGGGCAGATACGCAGTATTTT. The V gene is TRBV6-4, the J gene TRBJ2-3; 8 positions agree with TRBD2. The CDR3 is 16 amino acids. Per germline, CDR1 MRHNA and CDR2 SNTAGT. V dropped 0 bases and J dropped 4; count of bases not matched to a gene: 6.

The chain has TRBV5-4 and TRBJ2-2; D remains unclear. V lost 8 bases and J lost 5, with 10 bases in between. CDR1 and CDR2 (germline): SGHNT, YYREEE (reference sequence). The CDR3 covers 12 residues. CDR3 nucleotides: TGTGCCAGTTCCCTAGATACCGGGGAGCTGTTTTTT. This translates into CASSLDTGELFF.

The V gene is TRBV11-3, the J gene TRBJ2-6; perhaps TRBD1 as D (6 bases). V was pared by 6 bases and J by 0 bases, with 15 bases between. The length of the CDR3 is 17 residues. Looked up from germline, CDR1 is SGHNT and CDR2 is YENEEA. This chain's CDR3 is CASSSGTDSSGANVLTF. The CDR3, as DNA: TGTGCCAGCAGTTCTGGGACGGACAGCTCTGGGGCCAACGTCCTGACTTTC.